This is a list of T cell receptor beta chains from one sample in a study of PD-1 blockade in mismatch repair-deficient tumors. TCRdb's table, derived via immunoSEQ multiplex PCR, lists solely in-frame clones and lacks some. The sample lists about 20,000 clones, roughly 86% occurring once. This specimen was peripheral blood, taken 2 weeks after starting pembrolizumab. Receptors were obtained from an adult with mismatch repair-deficient cancer. Each CDR3 is given with its conserved first and last residue. Each record gives: J gene, D gene, V gene, clone size, CDR3 DNA, CDR3 protein. A D gene is named only where the DNA matches it firmly. Clone size is given for some rows only: seen once, a few or many times, or a class if the clone is expanded.

J gene: TRBJ2-7
D gene: TRBD1
V gene: TRBV27
clone size: -
CDR3 DNA: TGTGCCAGCAGTCCCGGGACAGCTTACGAGCAGTACTTC
CDR3 protein: CASSPGTAYEQYF

J gene: TRBJ1-2
D gene: -
V gene: TRBV5-4
clone size: -
CDR3 DNA: TGTGCCAGCAGCCGCGACACAGGGCGATCGACTAACTATGGCTACACCTTC
CDR3 protein: CASSRDTGRSTNYGYTF

J gene: TRBJ2-1
D gene: -
V gene: TRBV2
clone size: -
CDR3 DNA: TGTGCCAACCTGGTCGAACAGGGTGAGAATGAGCAGTTCTTC
CDR3 protein: CANLVEQGENEQFF

J gene: TRBJ2-2
D gene: -
V gene: TRBV6-4
clone size: few
CDR3 DNA: TGTGCCAGCAGTGACGGGAGCACCGGGGAGCTGTTTTTT
CDR3 protein: CASSDGSTGELFF

J gene: TRBJ2-7
D gene: -
V gene: TRBV27
clone size: -
CDR3 DNA: TGTGCCAGCAGTAACCGACCCGACAGATACGAGCAGTACTTC
CDR3 protein: CASSNRPDRYEQYF

J gene: TRBJ1-1
D gene: -
V gene: TRBV2
clone size: -
CDR3 DNA: TGTGCCAGCAGTGAAGGAAGAGCAGGTTTGAACACTGAAGCTTTCTTT
CDR3 protein: CASSEGRAGLNTEAFF

J gene: TRBJ1-3
D gene: -
V gene: TRBV11-3
clone size: -
CDR3 DNA: TGTGCCAGCAGCTTAATGGGGCCCGCTGGAAACACCATATATTTT
CDR3 protein: CASSLMGPAGNTIYF

J gene: TRBJ2-3
D gene: -
V gene: TRBV13
clone size: -
CDR3 DNA: TGTGCCAGCAGCGCCAGAGGGGCGGCTGGCGGGATTGTCACAGATACGCAGTATTTT
CDR3 protein: CASSARGAAGGIVTDTQYF

J gene: TRBJ2-1
D gene: -
V gene: TRBV18
clone size: few
CDR3 DNA: TGTGCCAGCTCACCAAGTCCCGGAGGTGAGCAGTTCTTC
CDR3 protein: CASSPSPGGEQFF

J gene: TRBJ2-1
D gene: -
V gene: TRBV15
clone size: -
CDR3 DNA: TGTGCCACCAGCAGACAAAAGGGGGTCGACAATGAGCAGTTCTTC
CDR3 protein: CATSRQKGVDNEQFF

J gene: TRBJ1-3
D gene: -
V gene: TRBV13
clone size: -
CDR3 DNA: TGTGCCAGCAGGCCCCAGGGCTCTGGAAACACCATATATTTT
CDR3 protein: CASRPQGSGNTIYF

J gene: TRBJ2-1
D gene: -
V gene: TRBV6-1
clone size: -
CDR3 DNA: TGTGCCAGCAGCAAAAATGAGCAGTTCTTC
CDR3 protein: CASSKNEQFF

J gene: TRBJ2-2
D gene: -
V gene: TRBV6-4
clone size: -
CDR3 DNA: TGTGCCAGCAGCGAACAGGGAGACACCGGGGAGCTGTTTTTT
CDR3 protein: CASSEQGDTGELFF

J gene: TRBJ2-1
D gene: TRBD2
V gene: TRBV10-3
clone size: -
CDR3 DNA: TGTGCCATCATGGGGGGGAACGGCATCAACAATGAGCAGTTCTTC
CDR3 protein: CAIMGGNGINNEQFF

J gene: TRBJ2-3
D gene: TRBD2
V gene: TRBV7-9
clone size: -
CDR3 DNA: TGTGCCAGCAGCTTTTCGGCCATCGGGGGGACAGATACGCAGTATTTT
CDR3 protein: CASSFSAIGGTDTQYF

J gene: TRBJ1-1
D gene: -
V gene: TRBV30
clone size: -
CDR3 DNA: TGTGCCTGGAAAGGCGATAGGTACACTGAAGCTTTCTTT
CDR3 protein: CAWKGDRYTEAFF

J gene: TRBJ2-1
D gene: -
V gene: TRBV25-1
clone size: -
CDR3 DNA: TGTGCCAGCAGTGAGCCCGGTCCTCTAGGGAATGAGCAGTTCTTC
CDR3 protein: CASSEPGPLGNEQFF

J gene: TRBJ2-7
D gene: -
V gene: TRBV28
clone size: few
CDR3 DNA: TGTGCCAGCAGTATACAGGGAATAGGGGACGAGCAGTACTTC
CDR3 protein: CASSIQGIGDEQYF

J gene: TRBJ2-7
D gene: -
V gene: TRBV12-5
clone size: -
CDR3 DNA: TGTGCTAGTGGTTCCTCCGGGTACGAGCAGTACTTC
CDR3 protein: CASGSSGYEQYF

J gene: TRBJ2-6
D gene: -
V gene: TRBV10-1
clone size: -
CDR3 DNA: TGCGCCAGCAGTGAGGGAGAGCGGTCTGGGGCCAACGTCCTGACTTTC
CDR3 protein: CASSEGERSGANVLTF

J gene: TRBJ1-2
D gene: TRBD1
V gene: TRBV19
clone size: -
CDR3 DNA: TGTGCCAGTGTCCGGGACAGGGACTACACCTTC
CDR3 protein: CASVRDRDYTF

J gene: TRBJ2-2
D gene: TRBD2
V gene: TRBV19
clone size: -
CDR3 DNA: TGTGCCAGTAGCCGTACTAGCGACGCGAACACCGGGGAGCTGTTTTTT
CDR3 protein: CASSRTSDANTGELFF

J gene: TRBJ2-1
D gene: -
V gene: TRBV4-3
clone size: -
CDR3 DNA: TGCGCCAGCAGCCAAGATCCTCCCGCGGTAGGCGAGCAGTTCTTC
CDR3 protein: CASSQDPPAVGEQFF

J gene: TRBJ2-7
D gene: TRBD2
V gene: TRBV29-1
clone size: -
CDR3 DNA: TGCAGCGTGAAAACTAGCGGCGCCTACGAGCAGTACTTC
CDR3 protein: CSVKTSGAYEQYF

J gene: TRBJ1-3
D gene: -
V gene: TRBV7-9
clone size: -
CDR3 DNA: TGTGCCAGCAGCTTAACCGAAAGGCGGTGGGACACCATATATTTT
CDR3 protein: CASSLTERRWDTIYF

J gene: TRBJ1-3
D gene: -
V gene: TRBV12-1
clone size: -
CDR3 DNA: TGTGCCAGCAGCTTAGGGCCGGGACCGGTCTCTGGAAACACCATATATTTT
CDR3 protein: CASSLGPGPVSGNTIYF

J gene: TRBJ1-3
D gene: -
V gene: TRBV11-2
clone size: once
CDR3 DNA: TGTGCCAGCAGCCCTCCACGAAACACCATATATTTT
CDR3 protein: CASSPPRNTIYF

J gene: TRBJ1-1
D gene: -
V gene: TRBV7-7
clone size: few
CDR3 DNA: TGTGCTAGCAGCTTGGGACCGACCGTGAACACTGAAGCTTTCTTT
CDR3 protein: CASSLGPTVNTEAFF

J gene: TRBJ2-1
D gene: TRBD2
V gene: TRBV9
clone size: -
CDR3 DNA: TGTGCCAGCAGCGGACGGGGACTAGGAGGAAATGAGCAGTTCTTC
CDR3 protein: CASSGRGLGGNEQFF

J gene: TRBJ1-2
D gene: TRBD1
V gene: TRBV9
clone size: once
CDR3 DNA: TGTGCCAGCAGCGCCTCGTCCACCGGGACAGGGGGCCACTATGGCTACACCTTC
CDR3 protein: CASSASSTGTGGHYGYTF

J gene: TRBJ2-2
D gene: TRBD1
V gene: TRBV2
clone size: -
CDR3 DNA: TGTGCCAGCAGTGAATTAGGGGGCTTGGGGGAGCTGTTTTTT
CDR3 protein: CASSELGGLGELFF

J gene: TRBJ2-7
D gene: TRBD1
V gene: TRBV7-9
clone size: -
CDR3 DNA: TGTGCCAGCAGCTTTTGGGACTTCACAGGGGGAAAGTACTACGAGCAGTACTTC
CDR3 protein: CASSFWDFTGGKYYEQYF

J gene: TRBJ1-5
D gene: -
V gene: TRBV4-1
clone size: -
CDR3 DNA: TGCGCCAGCAGCCAAGATCTGGACATTAGCAATCAGCCCCAGCATTTT
CDR3 protein: CASSQDLDISNQPQHF

J gene: TRBJ2-1
D gene: TRBD1
V gene: TRBV19
clone size: -
CDR3 DNA: TGTGCCAGCGAACTTGGGACAGGGTACAATGAGCAGTTCTTC
CDR3 protein: CASELGTGYNEQFF

J gene: TRBJ1-1
D gene: -
V gene: TRBV5-1
clone size: -
CDR3 DNA: TGCGCCAGCAGTTACGCGGTTGGGGGAGGGCGCACTGAAGCTTTCTTT
CDR3 protein: CASSYAVGGGRTEAFF

J gene: TRBJ2-7
D gene: TRBD1
V gene: TRBV5-1
clone size: -
CDR3 DNA: TGCGCCAGCAGCCCCCCAGACAGGGGCTACGAGCAGTACTTC
CDR3 protein: CASSPPDRGYEQYF

J gene: TRBJ2-4
D gene: TRBD2
V gene: TRBV5-4
clone size: -
CDR3 DNA: TGTGCCAGCAGCCCCGACCTGGCTAGCGGGAGGCACATTCAGTACTTC
CDR3 protein: CASSPDLASGRHIQYF

J gene: TRBJ2-7
D gene: -
V gene: TRBV28
clone size: -
CDR3 DNA: TGTGCCACCACCCCTGTCGGGTTGGGCGAGCAGTACTTC
CDR3 protein: CATTPVGLGEQYF

J gene: TRBJ2-7
D gene: TRBD1
V gene: TRBV19
clone size: -
CDR3 DNA: TGTGCCAGTAGTTTACCGGGACAGGGGGCCTACGAGCAGTACTTC
CDR3 protein: CASSLPGQGAYEQYF

J gene: TRBJ2-7
D gene: -
V gene: TRBV7-9
clone size: -
CDR3 DNA: TGTGCCAGCAGCCCCACATCCTCCTACGAGCAGTACTTC
CDR3 protein: CASSPTSSYEQYF

J gene: TRBJ2-7
D gene: TRBD2
V gene: TRBV4-3
clone size: -
CDR3 DNA: TGCGCCAGCAGCCAAGATAGCGGGAGTGGGTACGAGCAGTACTTC
CDR3 protein: CASSQDSGSGYEQYF

J gene: TRBJ2-1
D gene: TRBD1
V gene: TRBV4-1
clone size: -
CDR3 DNA: TGCGCCAGCAGCCAAGTAGCTGGGACAGAAAAGTTCTTC
CDR3 protein: CASSQVAGTEKFF

J gene: TRBJ2-2
D gene: -
V gene: TRBV5-1
clone size: -
CDR3 DNA: TGCGCCAGCAGTCCGGGGAGTATGTTGGGGGAGCTGTTTTTT
CDR3 protein: CASSPGSMLGELFF

J gene: TRBJ1-3
D gene: -
V gene: TRBV27
clone size: -
CDR3 DNA: TGTGCCAGCAGTTTAGCCAGGGCTGGAAACACCATATATTTT
CDR3 protein: CASSLARAGNTIYF